Listed here are 28 T cell receptor beta chains from one sample, sequenced in a study of cytomegalovirus exposure and HLA in healthy donors. The PCR used 60 Vbeta and 13 Jbeta primers. The assay was immunoSEQ multiplex PCR, and TCRdb's table has in-frame clones only and misses some. The sample carries more than 95,000 clones, 76% recorded once. The material sequenced was PBMCs. The receptors were gathered from a man aged 35 to 55 in good health and CMV-seropositive.

V and J are TRBV30 and TRBJ1-1, with TRBD1 matching 8 bases. V lost 8 bases to trimming and J lost 3 bases; unmatched junction nucleotides: 5. CDR3 size: 12 residues. Germline values: CDR1 GTSNPN, CDR2 SVGIG (reference sequence). The CDR3 DNA is TGTGCCGGTTCACAGGGGGACACTGAAGCTTTCTTT. This encodes CAGSQGDTEAFF.

The chain links TRBV28 to TRBJ2-5, with TRBD1 matching 9 bases. With 2 bases clipped from V and 5 bases from J, the junction kept 9 bases outside the gene matches. The CDR3 sequence is 16 residues long. Germline V gives CDR1 MDHEN, CDR2 SYDVKM. CDR3 bases: TGTGCCAGCAGTTTAAGCCCTACAGGGGGCGGGGAGACCCAGTACTTC. It encodes CASSLSPTGGGETQYF.

The sample holds a few counts of this clone. The rearrangement links TRBV7-2 to TRBJ2-6; TRBD1 is a possible D gene (5 bases). This CDR3 has 18 residues. V was pared by 6 bases and J by 0 bases, with 18 bases between. Germline V gives CDR1 SGHTA, CDR2 FQGNSA. The CDR3 DNA reads as TGTGCCAGCAGTCCTAGGGGCAGGAGACTCTCTGGGGCCAACGTCCTGACTTTC. Its protein is CASSPRGRRLSGANVLTF.

V gene TRBV5-6 combines with J gene TRBJ1-1, with 8 bases fitting TRBD1. V was pared by 3 bases and J by 10 bases, with 8 bases of the junction left unmatched. The CDR3 consists of 13 residues. Germline lookup yields CDR1 SGHDT and CDR2 YYEEEE. The CDR3 reads CASSSPGQAVAFF. In nucleotides, the CDR3 is TGTGCCAGCAGCTCTCCGGGACAGGCAGTAGCTTTCTTT.

The chain combines TRBV15 with TRBJ2-7, with D uncertain. Germline lookup yields CDR1 LNHNV and CDR2 YYDKDF (reference sequence). Between the trimmed V and J ends, which lost 4 bases and 5 bases, there was a span of 15 bases. This CDR3 is built from 14 residues. Here the CDR3 DNA reads TGTGCCACCAGCACATACAGTGGTCGTGACGAGCAGTACTTC. Amino acid sequence: CATSTYSGRDEQYF.

This chain connects TRBV2 to TRBJ2-2, with 9 bases identical to TRBD1. The germline V gene encodes CDR1 SNHLY and CDR2 FYNNEI. The CDR3 has 15 residues. V shed 7 bases and J 6 bases; nucleotides not matched to a gene: 9. The CDR3 DNA reads TGTGCCAGCATGGGGGACAGGGTCGGGGCCGGGGAGCTGTTTTTT. Its translation: CASMGDRVGAGELFF.

This clone was picked up one time. The V gene is TRBV30, the J gene TRBJ1-2, with 7 nucleotides matching TRBD1. Germline CDR1 GTSNPN, CDR2 SVGIG (reference sequence). The CDR3 contains 13 residues. With V trimmed by 1 base and J by 8 bases, 7 bases remained unmatched. The CDR3 bases are TGTGCCTGGAGTGAGGGGGCTAGGAGAGGCTACACCTTC. It yields the protein CAWSEGARRGYTF.

The V gene is TRBV6-5, the J gene TRBJ1-6; 7 bases are shared with TRBD1. Germline V gives CDR1 MNHEY, CDR2 SVGAGI. After removal of 6 bases from V and 14 bases from J, the junction contained 13 bases not matched to a gene. The CDR3 is 14 residues long. DNA for the CDR3: TGTGCCAGCAGCACCGGGACAGCTTTATTCTCCCTCCACTTT. This gives the protein CASSTGTALFSLHF.

The chain recombines TRBV11-2 with TRBJ2-6; TRBD1 might be the D (6 bases). The V and J ends lost 2 bases and 4 bases respectively, with 9 bases between them. This CDR3 has 15 amino acids. In germline, CDR1 is SGHAT, CDR2 FQNNGV. The CDR3 DNA sequence: TGTGCCAGCAGCTTAACAGGGTACGGGGCCAACGTCCTGACTTTC. Its translation is CASSLTGYGANVLTF.

V and J are TRBV5-8 and TRBJ2-7; TRBD1 aligns across 9 bases. Germline V gene lookup returns CDR1 SGHTS and CDR2 YDEGEE. J gave up 5 bases and V 4 bases, and 7 bases lay outside the gene matches. The CDR3 has 14 residues. As DNA, the CDR3 is TGTGCCAGCAGCCGTGGACAGGGGAGCCACGAGCAGTACTTC. Translation gives CASSRGQGSHEQYF.

The chain links TRBV2 to TRBJ2-7; TRBD2 matches at 8 bases. The germline gives CDR1 SNHLY, CDR2 FYNNEI. The V and J ends lost 5 bases and 3 bases, in that order; junction bases with no gene match: 12. The CDR3 runs to 16 residues. The DNA for the CDR3 is TGTGCCAGCAGTATCCGTTCGGGACTAGGCTTCTACGAGCAGTACTTC. This translates into CASSIRSGLGFYEQYF. Full variable domain (outside the CDR3, taken from reference TRBV2 and TRBJ2-7): EPEVTQTPSHQVTQMGQEVILRCVPISNHLYFYWYRQILGQKVEFLVSFYNNEISEKSEIFDDQFSVERPDGSNFTLKIRSTKLEDSAMYFCASSIRSGLGFYEQYFGPGTRLTVT.

V is TRBV6-1 and J is TRBJ2-3; tentative D call: TRBD2 (8 bases). The CDR3 contains 14 residues. From germline, CDR1 is MNHNS and CDR2 SASEGT. V was clipped by 4 bases and J by 7 bases, with 15 bases between them. The CDR3 reads CASSAREGANTQYF. Written as DNA, the CDR3 is TGTGCCAGCAGTGCCCGGGAGGGGGCGAATACGCAGTATTTT.

The chain employs TRBV27 and TRBJ1-5, with TRBD1 matching over 10 bases. Losses at the gene ends were 6 bases for V and 0 bases for J; bases not matched to a gene: 5. The CDR3 is 16 amino acids. Germline assignment: CDR1 MNHEY and CDR2 SMNVEV (reference sequence). The CDR3 region is CASSRTGGGSNQPQHF. For the CDR3, the DNA is TGTGCCAGCAGCCGGACAGGGGGGGGTAGCAATCAGCCCCAGCATTTT.

This chain links TRBV11-2 with TRBJ2-5; D unresolved. The J call may be wrong; the DNA end is better matched by TRBJ2-7. Per the germline V gene, CDR1 is SGHAT and CDR2 is FQNNGV. The CDR3 totals 14 residues. This chain's CDR3 is CASSFSIPGYEQYF. The CDR3 DNA reads as TGTGCCAGCAGCTTTAGCATTCCCGGCTACGAGCAGTACTTC.

This CDR3 is CASSPQDRASGNTIYF. For the CDR3, the DNA is TGTGCCAGCTCACCACAAGACAGAGCCTCTGGAAACACCATATATTTT. The gene calls are TRBV18 and TRBJ1-3, with TRBD1 as a possible D gene (5 bases). The V and J ends lost 1 base and 0 bases respectively, with 10 bases between them. Germline CDR1 is KGHSH and CDR2 is LQKENI. The CDR3 covers 16 residues.

The chain joins TRBV4-2 to TRBJ1-1, with D possibly TRBD1 on 5 matching bases. Per the germline V gene, CDR1 is LGHNA and CDR2 is YNFKEQ. CDR3 length equals 15 residues. Trimming took 3 bases from V and 0 from J, leaving 11 bases between them. The CDR3 DNA sequence: TGTGCCAGCAGCCAGATGGGGGGGGTGAACACTGAAGCTTTCTTT. Its protein product is CASSQMGGVNTEAFF.

The chain is built from TRBV19 and TRBJ2-2; the match to TRBD2 covers 7 bases. With 3 bases clipped from V and 7 bases from J, the junction kept 8 bases outside the gene matches. CDR3 length equals 15 residues. Per the germline V gene, CDR1 is LNHDA and CDR2 is SQIVND (reference sequence). CDR3 region: CASSMIQGGVGELFF. The CDR3 DNA sequence: TGTGCCAGTAGTATGATCCAGGGAGGGGTCGGGGAGCTGTTTTTT.

This chain uses TRBV2 with TRBJ2-5, with 9 bases lining up with TRBD2. V lost 10 bases and J lost 8; bases outside the gene matches: 20. Looked up from germline, CDR1 is SNHLY and CDR2 is FYNNEI. The CDR3 runs to 16 residues. As DNA, the CDR3 is TGTGCCACCTTAAAAACTCCTCTAGCGGGGCTCCAAACCCAGTACTTC. Protein product: CATLKTPLAGLQTQYF.

The V call is TRBV7-9, the J call TRBJ2-2; 15 bases are a match to TRBD2. V trimming: 0 bases; J trimming: 3 bases; junction bases outside the gene matches: 2. CDR1 SEHNR and CDR2 FQNEAQ come from the germline V gene (reference sequence). The CDR3 covers 18 residues. CDR3 loop: CASSLAGLAGGDTGELFF. Written as DNA, the CDR3 is TGTGCCAGCAGCTTAGCCGGACTAGCGGGAGGGGACACCGGGGAGCTGTTTTTT. Based on the CDR3 plus reference TRBV7-9 and TRBJ2-2, the full variable domain is DTGVSQNPRHKITKRGQNVTFRCDPISEHNRLYWYRQTLGQGPEFLTYFQNEAQLEKSRLLSDRFSAERPKGSFSTLEIQRTEQGDSAMYLCASSLAGLAGGDTGELFFGEGSRLTVL.

This sequence joins TRBV13 and TRBJ2-5; 12 bases are shared with TRBD2. This CDR3 comprises 17 residues. J lost 11 bases, V lost 2 bases, and 15 bases had no gene match. Germline CDR1 PRHDT, CDR2 FYEKMQ (reference sequence). The CDR3 is CASSLRPLAGGPGEQYF. CDR3 coding DNA: TGTGCCAGCAGCTTACGTCCCCTAGCGGGGGGGCCCGGAGAGCAGTACTTC. The whole variable domain, filled in from reference TRBV13 and TRBJ2-5, reads AAGVIQSPRHLIKEKRETATLKCYPIPRHDTVYWYQQGPGQDPQFLISFYEKMQSDKGSIPDRFSAQQFSDYHSELNMSSLELGDSALYFCASSLRPLAGGPGEQYFGPGTRLLVL.

The rearrangement uses TRBV7-2 and TRBJ2-5; D is undetermined. The CDR3 spans 14 residues. CDR1 and CDR2 (germline): SGHTA, FQGNSA. V lost 3 bases, J lost 5 bases, and 13 bases lay in between. The DNA of the CDR3 is TGTGCCAGCAGCTTTCAGGTTGTAGAGGAGACCCAGTACTTC. This codes for CASSFQVVEETQYF. The whole variable domain, filled in from reference TRBV7-2 and TRBJ2-5, reads GAGVSQSPSNKVTEKGKDVELRCDPISGHTALYWYRQSLGQGLEFLIYFQGNSAPDKSGLPSDRFSAERTGGSVSTLTIQRTQQEDSAVYLCASSFQVVEETQYFGPGTRLLVL.

The V and J genes are TRBV7-9 and TRBJ2-7; D perhaps matches TRBD1 (5 bases). Trimming took 0 bases from V and 0 from J, leaving 15 bases between them. CDR3 length: 17 amino acids. CDR1 is SEHNR, CDR2 FQNEAQ, per germline (reference sequence). The CDR3 region is CASSLAPRGGGSYEQYF. The DNA of the CDR3 is TGTGCCAGCAGCTTAGCCCCAAGGGGTGGCGGCTCCTACGAGCAGTACTTC.

This chain uses TRBV9 with TRBJ1-2, with unresolved D. The ends were cut back, 8 bases at V and 5 bases at J, with 16 bases in the middle. This CDR3 is 13 amino acids long. Germline loops: CDR1 SGDLS, CDR2 YYNGEE. CDR3 loop: CASSSAGFYGYTF. Here the CDR3 DNA reads TGTGCCAGTTCCTCGGCGGGGTTTTATGGCTACACCTTC.

The chain is built from TRBV7-3 and TRBJ2-1, with 10 bases that match TRBD2. V gave up 5 bases and J gave up 6 bases; unmatched junction bases: 7. Germline V lookup: CDR1 SGHTA, CDR2 FQGTGA. This CDR3 spans 15 amino acids. CDR3 residues: CASSPSSGSSNEQFF. DNA of the CDR3: TGTGCCAGCAGCCCTTCTAGCGGGAGTAGCAATGAGCAGTTCTTC.

This chain links TRBV7-3 with TRBJ2-5, with 7 bases that match TRBD2. Germline values: CDR1 SGHTA, CDR2 FQGTGA. This CDR3 contains 15 residues. The trim removed 0 bases at V and 6 bases at J, leaving 7 bases unmatched. CDR3 bases: TGTGCCAGCAGCTTAACGGGGGGGAGAGGAAAGACCCAGTACTTC. Translation: CASSLTGGRGKTQYF.

J is TRBJ2-7 and V is TRBV12-5; 7 bases map to TRBD1. This CDR3 region has 12 residues. V lost 7 bases and J lost 3; bases outside the gene matches: 3. Germline CDR1 and CDR2: LGHNT and FRNRAP. CDR3 nucleotide sequence: TGTGCTAGTGTCGCAGGGGGCTACGAGCAGTACTTC. It translates to CASVAGGYEQYF.

The chain links TRBV28 to TRBJ2-1; TRBD2 might be the D (5 bases). The germline CDR1 and CDR2 sequences are MDHEN and SYDVKM. The V gene lost 3 bases and the J gene lost 0 bases, with 9 bases spanning the gap. The length of the CDR3 is 15 residues. In nucleotides, the CDR3 is TGTGCCAGCAGTTTCGCTGGGAGCTCCTACAATGAGCAGTTCTTC. This gives the protein CASSFAGSSYNEQFF.

The chain employs TRBV11-2 and TRBJ2-1; D remains ambiguous. V lost 1 base, J lost 7 bases, and 8 bases lay in between. CDR3 length: 13 amino acids. Germline values: CDR1 SGHAT, CDR2 FQNNGV. Written as DNA, the CDR3 is TGTGCCAGCAGCTTAGTTCCGGGTAATGAGCAGTTCTTC. It is translated as CASSLVPGNEQFF.